This T cell receptor beta chain derives from a study of blood T cells in healthy people across ages. This clonotype came up once. A second PCR of roughly 7 to 11 cycles used a sample-barcoded 5' primer and a J-beta primer mix. All cDNA molecules were each tagged by a template-switch adaptor with 12 random nucleotides. TCRdb recomputed calls from the 5' RACE reads with MiXCR, one row per CDR3 protein. Here the sample spans 1 million or so distinct CDR3 sequences, under 30% being singletons. This same sample was also part of a study on T cells of mothers and their children. That work adds: Reads recorded for TCR beta CDR3 numbered over 10 million per mother and roughly 2.7 million per child. Relative to unrelated pairs, biologically related mother-child dyads exhibited marginally greater, non-significant overlap.

Material: blood. The clonotype originates from a girl aged 2-15 years in good health.

CDR3 amino acids: CASSLVGSIYNEQFF. The CDR3 DNA follows: TGTGCCAGCAGCTTAGTGGGATCGATCTACAATGAGCAGTTCTTC. This rearrangement joins TRBV11-2 to TRBJ2-1; D unresolved. Germline V gene sequence: CDR1 SGHAT, CDR2 FQNNGV. The CDR3 runs to 15 residues. V lost 1 base and J 3 bases, leaving 10 bases between the germline ends.